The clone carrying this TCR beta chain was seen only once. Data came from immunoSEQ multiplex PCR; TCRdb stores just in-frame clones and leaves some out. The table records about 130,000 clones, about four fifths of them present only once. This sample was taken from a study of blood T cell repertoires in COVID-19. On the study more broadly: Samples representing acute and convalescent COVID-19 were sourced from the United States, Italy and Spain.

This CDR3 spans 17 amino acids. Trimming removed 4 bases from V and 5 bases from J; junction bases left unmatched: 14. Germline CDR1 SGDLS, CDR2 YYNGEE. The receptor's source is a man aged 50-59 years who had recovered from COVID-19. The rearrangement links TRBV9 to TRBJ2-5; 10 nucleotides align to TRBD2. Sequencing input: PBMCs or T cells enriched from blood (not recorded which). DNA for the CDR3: TGTGCCAGCAGCTCCCGATGGGTAGCGGGGGGACAGGAGACCCAGTACTTC. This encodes CASSSRWVAGGQETQYF.